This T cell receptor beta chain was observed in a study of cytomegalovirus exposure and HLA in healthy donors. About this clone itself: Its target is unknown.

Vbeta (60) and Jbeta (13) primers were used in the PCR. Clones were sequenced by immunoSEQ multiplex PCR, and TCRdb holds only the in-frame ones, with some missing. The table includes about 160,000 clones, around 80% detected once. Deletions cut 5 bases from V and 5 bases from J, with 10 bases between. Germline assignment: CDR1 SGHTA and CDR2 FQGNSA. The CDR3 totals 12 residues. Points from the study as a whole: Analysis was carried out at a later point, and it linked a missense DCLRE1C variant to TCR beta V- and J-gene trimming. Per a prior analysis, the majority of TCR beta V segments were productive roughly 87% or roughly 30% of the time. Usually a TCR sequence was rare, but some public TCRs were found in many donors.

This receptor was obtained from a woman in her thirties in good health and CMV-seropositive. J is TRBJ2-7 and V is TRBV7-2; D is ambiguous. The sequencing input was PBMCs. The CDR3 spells CASSPKINEQYF. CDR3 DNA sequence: TGTGCCAGCAGCCCTAAGATTAACGAGCAGTACTTC.